Below, 22 T cell receptor beta chains from the same sample are listed, as sequenced in a study of early T cells in non-severe SARS-CoV-2 infection. TCRdb reanalysed the 5' RACE reads using MiXCR and keeps one entry per CDR3 protein. The table includes over 15,000 distinct CDR3 sequences, roughly 5.4% detected once. Sequencing used whole blood, obtained at baseline. The receptors derive from an adult who was a healthcare worker with PCR-confirmed SARS-CoV-2 infection or an uninfected control (not recorded which).

This clonotype has at least ten counts. This chain joins TRBV18 and TRBJ2-7; 8 nucleotides agree with TRBD1. The CDR3 extends over 15 amino acids. V lost 3 bases to trimming and J lost 6 bases; unmatched junction nucleotides: 10. The germline CDR1 and CDR2 sequences are KGHSH and LQKENI. DNA for the CDR3: TGTGCCAGCTCACCTTCAGCAGGGGGCTCGGGCGAGCAGTACTTC. Its protein is CASSPSAGGSGEQYF.

This chain uses TRBV28 with TRBJ1-3; the match to TRBD1 covers 7 bases. The V segment lost 6 bases and the J segment 2 bases; nucleotides outside the gene matches: 10. The CDR3 contains 16 residues. Looked up from germline, CDR1 is MDHEN and CDR2 is SYDVKM. DNA of the CDR3: TGTGCCAGCAGCGAACGACAGGGAGGGACTGGAAACACCATATATTTT. It yields the protein CASSERQGGTGNTIYF. The entire variable domain, with the rest obtained from reference TRBV28 and TRBJ1-3, is as follows: DVKVTQSSRYLVKRTGEKVFLECVQDMDHENMFWYRQDPGLGLRLIYFSYDVKMKEKGDIPEGYSVSREKKERFSLILESASTNQTSMYLCASSERQGGTGNTIYFGEGSWLTVV.

This clonotype has a count of ten or more. This chain uses TRBV10-2 with TRBJ1-1; D gene ambiguous. V lost 3 bases to trimming and J lost 0 bases, with 11 bases between them. Germline CDR1 reads WSHSY; CDR2 reads SAAADI. The CDR3 sequence is 15 residues long. The CDR3 nucleotides read TGCGCCAGCAGTGAAAGTGGCTTCCTGAACACTGAAGCTTTCTTT. Protein: CASSESGFLNTEAFF.

This clonotype appeared many times. This chain links TRBV6-6 with TRBJ1-2; 7 bases are a match to TRBD1. The CDR3 extends over 14 amino acids. CDR1 is MNHNY and CDR2 is SVGAGI in the germline V gene (reference sequence). With V trimmed by 4 bases and J by 3 bases, 5 bases remained unmatched. The CDR3 DNA is TGTGCCAGCAGTTCAATGACAGGGTACTATGGCTACACCTTC. This codes for CASSSMTGYYGYTF.

This clonotype was seen at least ten times. The chain carries TRBV27 and TRBJ1-1, with D uncertain. The V gene lost 3 bases and the J gene lost 4 bases, with 9 bases spanning the gap. In germline, CDR1 is MNHEY, CDR2 SMNVEV (reference sequence). The CDR3 spans 13 residues. The CDR3 DNA reads TGTGCCAGCAGTTTTCGGGGAAGCACTGAAGCTTTCTTT. Encoded protein: CASSFRGSTEAFF.

This clonotype has at least ten counts. The chain couples TRBV7-2 to TRBJ2-5, with D possibly called TRBD1 or TRBD2 (5 bases each). The CDR3 contains 17 residues. V dropped 0 bases and J dropped 4 bases, with 18 bases sitting between them. Germline V gene sequence: CDR1 SGHTA, CDR2 FQGNSA. CDR3 residues: CASSLAFDGAHRETQYF. The CDR3 DNA reads as TGTGCCAGCAGCTTAGCTTTCGACGGGGCCCACCGAGAGACCCAGTACTTC.

This clonotype was counted at least ten times. CDR3 DNA sequence: TGTGCCAGCAGCCAAGGGGGACAGCACTATGGCTACACCTTC. Translation gives CASSQGGQHYGYTF. The chain links TRBV3-1 to TRBJ1-2; 7 bases agree with TRBD1. Germline CDR1 is LGHDT and CDR2 is YNNKEL (reference sequence). V shed 1 base, J shed 3 bases, and the junction held 2 bases outside the gene matches. The CDR3 extends over 14 amino acids.

This clonotype was detected ten times or more. The chain links TRBV2 to TRBJ2-1; D may be TRBD1 (5 bases). The CDR3 is made up of 15 amino acids. Germline V gives CDR1 SNHLY, CDR2 FYNNEI. The V end lost 7 bases, the J end lost 4 bases, and 17 bases lay between the germline ends. DNA of the CDR3: TGTGCCAGCAATCTCCAGGGAATCCTTTACAATGAGCAGTTCTTC. Amino acids: CASNLQGILYNEQFF.

The genes are TRBV11-2 and TRBJ1-1, with D maybe TRBD1 (6 bases). Trimming left V 5 bases short and J 3 bases short, with 19 bases between. This CDR3 is 16 amino acids long. CDR1 SGHAT and CDR2 FQNNGV come from the germline V gene. CDR3 sequence reads: CASSPIRGGTDTEAFF. DNA of the CDR3: TGTGCCAGCAGCCCTATTCGCGGGGGCACAGACACTGAAGCTTTCTTT.

This clonotype was recorded many times. The rearrangement joins TRBV3-1 to TRBJ2-3; D gene uncertain. This CDR3 has 12 residues. Trimming shortened V by 1 base and J by 5 bases, and 4 bases separated the two germline ends. Germline loops: CDR1 LGHDT, CDR2 YNNKEL (reference sequence). The CDR3 region has the DNA TGTGCCAGCAGCCAAGCAGAAGATACGCAGTATTTT. It encodes CASSQAEDTQYF.

This clonotype has a count of ten or more. This chain joins TRBV19 and TRBJ1-1; D is unclear. V dropped 3 bases and J dropped 1 base, with 6 bases sitting between them. This CDR3 is built from 13 residues. Germline V gene sequence: CDR1 LNHDA, CDR2 SQIVND (reference sequence). Here the CDR3 DNA reads TGTGCCAGTAGTATTGGGAGGAACACTGAAGCTTTCTTT. This translates into CASSIGRNTEAFF.

This clonotype is medium-sized by share. The chain uses TRBV12-3 or TRBV12-4 and TRBJ1-1; D unresolved. Trimming removed 4 bases at V and 5 bases at J, with 8 bases between. CDR3 length: 12 amino acids. CDR3 DNA: TGTGCCAGCAGTTATCATCATACTGAAGCTTTCTTT. Translated, it gives CASSYHHTEAFF.

By proportion, this clonotype is medium-sized. V is TRBV20-1 and J is TRBJ2-1, with TRBD1 as a possible D gene (6 bases). The CDR3 contains 13 residues. From germline, CDR1 is DFQATT and CDR2 SNEGSKA (reference sequence). Trimming took 2 bases from V and 3 from J, leaving 8 bases between them. In DNA form, the CDR3 reads TGCAGTGCTAGAAGGGGGAACTACAATGAGCAGTTCTTC. This codes for CSARRGNYNEQFF.

This clonotype was recorded many times. The V call is TRBV6-5, the J call TRBJ1-6; 8 nucleotides line up with TRBD1. The length of the CDR3 is 15 residues. Germline CDR1 MNHEY, CDR2 SVGAGI. The J segment lost 0 bases and the V segment lost 6 bases, leaving 1 base of the junction unmatched. DNA for the CDR3: TGTGCCAGCAGAGGACAGGGCTCCTATAATTCACCCCTCCACTTT. It encodes CASRGQGSYNSPLHF.

This clonotype has at least ten counts. The chain combines TRBV30 with TRBJ1-6; no definite D call. The CDR3 sequence is 12 residues long. Germline CDR1 reads GTSNPN; CDR2 reads SVGIG (reference sequence). Trimming removed 5 bases from V and 7 bases from J, with 9 bases in between. CDR3 region: CAWDHRNSPLHF. Written as DNA, the CDR3 is TGTGCCTGGGACCATCGGAATTCACCCCTCCACTTT.

This clonotype has ten or more counts. The chain employs TRBV12-3 or TRBV12-4 and TRBJ2-1; D not certain. V was pared by 5 bases and J by 12 bases, with 14 bases between. This CDR3 spans 12 amino acids. CDR3 sequence (DNA): TGTGCCAGCAGTACCACATTAATGGCGCAGTTCTTC. Its translation is CASSTTLMAQFF.

This clonotype is labeled as medium-sized. The chain couples TRBV28 to TRBJ1-1, with 9 bases identical to TRBD1. The CDR3 sequence is 15 residues long. V shed 6 bases, J shed 5 bases, and the junction held 10 bases outside the gene matches. Germline V CDR1 and CDR2: MDHEN, SYDVKM. The CDR3 region has the DNA TGTGCCAGCAGGTTGGGACAGGGAGGCATGACTGAAGCTTTCTTT. Translating it yields CASRLGQGGMTEAFF.

This clonotype appeared many times. The chain links TRBV6-2 or TRBV6-3 to TRBJ2-1; 11 bases are a match to TRBD2. Germline trimming cut 2 bases from V and 9 bases from J; bases unmatched to any gene: 6. The CDR3 has 15 residues. Germline V gene sequence: CDR1 MNHEY, CDR2 SVGEGT. DNA for the CDR3: TGTGCCAGCAGTTACCCACTAGCGGGGGTGATTGAGCAGTTCTTC. Translated: CASSYPLAGVIEQFF.

The V call is TRBV19, the J call TRBJ2-2; possibly TRBD1 for D (5 bases). CDR3 length equals 13 residues. Germline CDR1 LNHDA, CDR2 SQIVND (reference sequence). The CDR3 here is CASGRALTGELFF. CDR3 nucleotides: TGTGCAAGTGGCAGGGCTCTTACCGGGGAGCTGTTTTTT. The complete variable domain, with remaining parts taken from reference TRBV19 and TRBJ2-2, reads DGGITQSPKYLFRKEGQNVTLSCEQNLNHDAMYWYRQDPGQGLRLIYYSQIVNDFQKGDIAEGYSVSREKKESFPLTVTSAQKNPTAFYLCASGRALTGELFFGEGSRLTVL.

The chain combines TRBV11-2 with TRBJ1-4; no firm D call. V was pared by 0 bases and J by 4 bases, with 6 bases between. Germline V gene sequence: CDR1 SGHAT, CDR2 FQNNGV. The CDR3 has 14 residues. Here the CDR3 DNA reads TGTGCCAGCAGCTTAGACGGCGGTAATGAAAAACTGTTTTTT. Its translation: CASSLDGGNEKLFF. The entire variable domain, with the rest obtained from reference TRBV11-2 and TRBJ1-4, is as follows: EAGVAQSPRYKIIEKRQSVAFWCNPISGHATLYWYQQILGQGPKLLIQFQNNGVVDDSQLPKDRFSAERLKGVDSTLKIQPAKLEDSAVYLCASSLDGGNEKLFFGSGTQLSVL.

The chain employs TRBV28 and TRBJ2-3, with 12 bases that match TRBD2. V shed 0 bases, J shed 0 bases, and the junction held 7 bases outside the gene matches. Per the germline V gene, CDR1 is MDHEN and CDR2 is SYDVKM. This CDR3 is 19 amino acids long. The CDR3 coding sequence is TGTGCCAGCAGTTTATGGTTGCTAGCGGGGGGGCCTAGCACAGATACGCAGTATTTT. Residues: CASSLWLLAGGPSTDTQYF.

As to this clonotype: This may come from a read error, since a much larger clone is one base off. The chain carries TRBV19 and TRBJ1-2, with no clear D. CDR1 is LNHDA and CDR2 is SQIVND in the germline V gene (reference sequence). With 7 bases removed from V and 4 bases from J, the gap between germline ends came to 22 bases. This CDR3 contains 16 residues. The CDR3 loop reads CASNPQQDLQLYGYTF. The CDR3 DNA is TGTGCCAGTAACCCCCAGCAGGATCTCCAACTCTATGGCTACACCTTC.